Shown below are 21 T cell receptor beta chains from a single sample sequenced in a study of blood T cell repertoires in COVID-19. Profiling relied on immunoSEQ multiplex PCR, and the TCRdb table lists in-frame clones only, not all of them. The data contain 150,000 to 200,000 clones, 92% of them seen just once; the ten biggest clones take up more than 4.5%. Sequenced material: peripheral blood. The receptor set was obtained from a man between 25 and 39 years old with COVID-19, enrolled during active disease.

The chain couples TRBV7-3 to TRBJ2-3; TRBD2 matches at 7 bases. The length of the CDR3 is 16 residues. Germline V gene lookup returns CDR1 SGHTA and CDR2 FQGTGA. With V trimmed by 1 base and J by 6 bases, 10 bases remained unmatched. In nucleotides, the CDR3 is TGTGCCAGCAGCTTAATTTTCGCGGGAGAATGGGATACGCAGTATTTT. This gives the protein CASSLIFAGEWDTQYF.

V usage is TRBV3-1 (or the pseudogene TRBV3-2) and J usage is TRBJ2-2; 8 bases match TRBD1. This CDR3 has 13 amino acids. CDR1 and CDR2 from the germline V gene are LGHDT and YNNKEL (reference sequence). Trimming cost V 6 bases and J 5 bases; bases outside gene matches: 2. The CDR3 bases are TGTGCCAGCAGACAGGGGGGTACCGGGGAGCTGTTTTTT. Its protein is CASRQGGTGELFF.

CDR3 DNA sequence: TGTGCCAGCAGCTTCTGGGAAGGGGAATATGGCTACACCTTC. This codes for CASSFWEGEYGYTF. The chain is built from TRBV7-9 and TRBJ1-2, with D possibly being TRBD1 (5 bases). The CDR3 totals 14 residues. Germline V gene lookup returns CDR1 SEHNR and CDR2 FQNEAQ (reference sequence). Trimming pared 3 bases from V and 5 bases from J, leaving 13 bases between.

The rearrangement links TRBV4-3 to TRBJ2-7; maybe TRBD1 (5 bases). The CDR3 covers 15 residues. V dropped 0 bases and J dropped 2 bases, with 11 bases sitting between them. Germline V gene sequence: CDR1 LGHNA, CDR2 YSLEER. The CDR3 loop reads CASSQDRGQTYEQYF. CDR3 sequence (DNA): TGCGCCAGCAGCCAAGATAGGGGCCAAACCTACGAGCAGTACTTC.

The rearrangement uses TRBV10-1 and TRBJ2-1; TRBD1 might be the D (6 bases). Trimming pared 6 bases from V and 6 bases from J, leaving 15 bases between. The germline gives CDR1 WNHNN, CDR2 SYGVQD (reference sequence). The CDR3 is 14 amino acids. CDR3 bases: TGCGCCAGCAGCGATGGGACACCGAGCAATGAGCAGTTCTTC. It encodes CASSDGTPSNEQFF.

This rearrangement joins TRBV6-2 or TRBV6-3 to TRBJ2-7; 11 nucleotides line up with TRBD2. With 6 bases clipped from V and 1 base from J, the junction kept 5 bases outside the gene matches. This CDR3 is 15 amino acids long. Germline V gene data show CDR1 as MNHEY and CDR2 as SVGEGT. The CDR3 sequence is CASSLRLAGSYEQYF. Written as DNA, the CDR3 is TGTGCCAGCAGCCTTCGACTAGCGGGATCCTACGAGCAGTACTTC.

This rearrangement joins TRBV24-1 to TRBJ2-5; possible D gene TRBD1, 5 bases. Trimming took off 0 bases at V and 4 bases at J, with 11 bases between the two ends. The CDR3 totals 15 residues. CDR1 and CDR2 from the germline V gene are KGHDR and SFDVKD. The CDR3 reads CATSDLRAGPETQYF. The CDR3, as DNA: TGTGCCACCAGTGATTTGAGGGCAGGGCCAGAGACCCAGTACTTC.

Note on this clone: One end of the junction varies from germline; a read error may be responsible. The chain carries TRBV6-2 or TRBV6-3 and TRBJ1-1, with D maybe TRBD1 (6 bases). The V gene's germline CDR1 is MNHEY and CDR2 SVGEGT. The CDR3 runs 15 residues. For the CDR3, the DNA is TGTGCCAGCAGTTACTCATTAGGACCCGAAGGTTGGACAGTGTTT. This gives the protein CASSYSLGPEGWTVF.

V is TRBV10-3 and J is TRBJ2-7, with TRBD1 matching 8 bases. The CDR3 is 12 amino acids. The junction had 5 bases not matched to a gene; V was cut back by 6 bases and J by 7 bases. In germline, CDR1 is ENHRY, CDR2 SYGVKD. CDR3 bases: TGTGCCATCAGGCAGGGGGCGCGGGAGCAGTACTTC. The encoded protein is CAIRQGAREQYF.

This chain uses TRBV18 with TRBJ2-1, with TRBD2 matching 10 bases. The CDR3 extends over 16 amino acids. Per germline, CDR1 KGHSH and CDR2 LQKENI. V was pared by 2 bases and J by 4 bases, with 5 bases of the junction left unmatched. The CDR3 sequence: CASSPIASGGYNEQFF. In nucleotides, the CDR3 is TGTGCCAGCTCACCAATCGCTAGCGGGGGTTACAATGAGCAGTTCTTC.

The chain combines TRBV5-1 with TRBJ2-1; 9 nucleotides align to TRBD1. V dropped 5 bases and J dropped 1; count of bases not matched to a gene: 4. CDR3 length equals 15 residues. The germline CDR1 and CDR2 sequences are SGHRS and YFSETQ. The DNA of the CDR3 is TGCGCCAGCAGGCCGGGACAGGGTTCCTACAATGAGCAGTTCTTC. It translates to CASRPGQGSYNEQFF.

The V gene is TRBV29-1, the J gene TRBJ2-5; 10 bases map to TRBD2. J lost 7 bases, V lost 6 bases, and 17 bases had no gene match. Germline-derived CDR1 and CDR2 are SQVTM and ANQGSEA. CDR3 size: 16 residues. DNA of the CDR3: TGCAGCGTGTCAGCGGGGGGGCAAAGTTTGATAGGGACCCAGTACTTC. It yields the protein CSVSAGGQSLIGTQYF.

This rearrangement joins TRBV6-2 or TRBV6-3 to TRBJ1-1, with D unclear. The CDR3 loop spans 14 amino acids. Trimming took off 1 base at V and 5 bases at J, with 11 bases between the two ends. Germline V lookup: CDR1 MNHEY, CDR2 SVGEGT. As DNA, the CDR3 is TGTGCCAGCAGTTACTGGGCCAGTGGTACTGAAGCTTTCTTT. It yields the protein CASSYWASGTEAFF.

The chain recombines TRBV7-2 with TRBJ1-1; a possible D gene is TRBD1 (5 bases). Germline-derived CDR1 and CDR2 are SGHTA and FQGNSA. The V and J ends lost 1 base and 5 bases respectively, with 11 bases between them. CDR3 length: 14 amino acids. The CDR3 loop reads CASSLEGRGTEAFF. The CDR3, as DNA: TGTGCCAGCAGCTTAGAGGGCCGGGGGACTGAAGCTTTCTTT.

The rearrangement joins TRBV27 to TRBJ2-5; a possible D gene is TRBD1 (5 bases). With 6 bases removed from V and 4 bases from J, the gap between germline ends came to 15 bases. CDR3 length: 14 amino acids. Germline V gene data show CDR1 as MNHEY and CDR2 as SMNVEV (reference sequence). CDR3 DNA sequence: TGTGCCAGCAGGACAAGGGGATTCGGAGAGACCCAGTACTTC. As protein: CASRTRGFGETQYF.

The rearrangement joins TRBV19 to TRBJ2-7; 8 bases line up with TRBD2. Germline assignment: CDR1 LNHDA and CDR2 SQIVND (reference sequence). CDR3 length: 14 amino acids. The V gene end was trimmed by 5 bases and the J gene end by 4 bases; junction bases not matched to a gene: 7. The CDR3 DNA reads as TGTGCCAGTAGTGAGAGCGGGAGTCTGTACGAGCAGTACTTC. Its translation is CASSESGSLYEQYF.

V usage is TRBV6-5 and J usage is TRBJ1-1; perhaps TRBD1 as D (5 bases). Germline lookup yields CDR1 MNHEY and CDR2 SVGAGI. V was pared by 6 bases and J by 1 base, with 12 bases between. This CDR3 comprises 14 residues. For the CDR3, the DNA is TGTGCCAGCAGCCCCTCGGGGGAGAACACTGAAGCTTTCTTT. Translated, it gives CASSPSGENTEAFF.

This chain uses TRBV6-2 or TRBV6-3 with TRBJ1-1; D not resolved. The CDR3 has 13 amino acids. Germline CDR1 reads MNHEY; CDR2 reads SVGEGT. Between the trimmed V and J ends, which lost 6 bases and 2 bases, there was a span of 10 bases. In DNA, the CDR3 is TGTGCCAGCAGCAGCGACCTAAACACTGAAGCTTTCTTT. Amino acids: CASSSDLNTEAFF.

The V gene is TRBV7-2, the J gene TRBJ1-6; a possible D gene is TRBD1 (6 bases). Trimming shortened V by 6 bases and J by 10 bases, and 19 bases separated the two germline ends. Per germline, CDR1 SGHTA and CDR2 FQGNSA. The CDR3 consists of 15 residues. The DNA for the CDR3 is TGTGCCAGCAGGGTGAAGGGGGTGTTTGTGTCACCCCTCCACTTT. This sequence encodes CASRVKGVFVSPLHF.

This chain uses TRBV5-5 with TRBJ1-2; 7 positions match TRBD1. The germline CDR1 and CDR2 sequences are SGHKS and YYEKEE (reference sequence). The CDR3 is 14 amino acids. V was pared by 4 bases and J by 6 bases, with 9 bases of the junction left unmatched. This CDR3 reads CASSPLDRIDGYTF. DNA of the CDR3: TGTGCCAGCAGCCCGTTGGACAGGATTGATGGCTACACCTTC.

The genes are TRBV10-3 and TRBJ1-2, with D perhaps matching TRBD1 (5 bases). The CDR3 loop spans 13 amino acids. V was clipped by 5 bases and J by 5 bases, with 12 bases between them. The germline V gene encodes CDR1 ENHRY and CDR2 SYGVKD. CDR3 region: CAISSQELYGYTF. The CDR3 nucleotides are TGTGCCATCAGTTCACAGGAATTATATGGCTACACCTTC.